Listed below are T cell receptor beta chains from one sample, sequenced in a study of T-cell reconstitution after alpha-beta-depleted transplantation in children. TCRdb independently ran MiXCR on the PCR reads; one entry per CDR3 protein. The sample gives about 300,000 distinct CDR3 sequences, about a tenth of which show up once; around 7.5% is in the top ten. Sequences were derived from PBMCs, sampled before TCRalphabeta/CD19-depleted stem cell transplant. The receptors originated from a boy less than two years old with acute myeloid leukemia, due to receive a stem cell transplant. Both conserved end residues are part of each CDR3. D genes are given only for firm matches. Clone size, where shown, is once, few, many, or a class for clones that have expanded.

CDR3aa: CASSPPLTTDTQYF
CDR3nt: TGTGCCAGCTCACCACCTCTTACCACAGATACGCAGTATTTT
abundance: few
v_gene: TRBV18
d_gene: NA
j_gene: TRBJ2-3

CDR3aa: CASSSSIQGGTEAFF
CDR3nt: TGTGCCAGCAGCTCTAGCATACAGGGGGGCACTGAAGCTTTCTTT
abundance: many
v_gene: TRBV7-6
d_gene: TRBD1
j_gene: TRBJ1-1

CDR3aa: CASSIRGGGRYNEQFF
CDR3nt: TGTGCCAGCAGCATAAGGGGCGGGGGTCGCTACAATGAGCAGTTCTTC
abundance: many
v_gene: TRBV6-1
d_gene: TRBD2
j_gene: TRBJ2-1

CDR3aa: CASSQDRLMREQYF
CDR3nt: TGTGCCAGCAGCCAGGACAGGTTAATGCGCGAGCAGTACTTC
abundance: few
v_gene: TRBV7-9
d_gene: TRBD1
j_gene: TRBJ2-7

CDR3aa: CASSKQTSGQETQYF
CDR3nt: TGTGCCAGCAGCAAGCAAACTAGCGGCCAAGAGACCCAGTACTTC
abundance: many
v_gene: TRBV7-2
d_gene: TRBD2
j_gene: TRBJ2-5

CDR3aa: CSVEVTAEQYF
CDR3nt: TGCAGCGTTGAAGTCACAGCCGAGCAGTACTTC
abundance: many
v_gene: TRBV29-1
d_gene: NA
j_gene: TRBJ2-7

CDR3aa: CASSYSGTGNQPQHF
CDR3nt: TGTGCCAGCAGTTACTCGGGGACAGGGAATCAGCCCCAGCATTTT
abundance: many
v_gene: TRBV6-5
d_gene: TRBD1
j_gene: TRBJ1-5

CDR3aa: CSVAQTGAVRQETQYF
CDR3nt: TGCAGCGTGGCACAGACGGGAGCGGTTCGACAAGAGACCCAGTACTTC
abundance: NA
v_gene: TRBV29-1
d_gene: NA
j_gene: TRBJ2-5

CDR3aa: CASSQGQEQYF
CDR3nt: TGTGCCAGCAGCCAAGGGCAGGAGCAGTACTTC
abundance: many
v_gene: TRBV3-1
d_gene: NA
j_gene: TRBJ2-7

CDR3aa: CSVEGVRGEQYF
CDR3nt: TGCAGCGTTGAAGGCGTCAGGGGCGAGCAGTACTTC
abundance: many
v_gene: TRBV29-1
d_gene: NA
j_gene: TRBJ2-7

CDR3aa: CASSRIAGGAYNEQFF
CDR3nt: TGCGCCAGCAGCCGTATAGCGGGAGGGGCCTACAATGAGCAGTTCTTC
abundance: many
v_gene: TRBV4-3
d_gene: TRBD2
j_gene: TRBJ2-1

CDR3aa: CASSQGANEQFF
CDR3nt: TGTGCCAGCAGCCAAGGAGCGAATGAGCAGTTCTTC
abundance: many
v_gene: TRBV3-1
d_gene: NA
j_gene: TRBJ2-1

CDR3aa: CASSHIVNTEAFF
CDR3nt: TGCGCCAGCAGCCATATCGTGAACACTGAAGCTTTCTTT
abundance: many
v_gene: TRBV4-3
d_gene: NA
j_gene: TRBJ1-1

CDR3aa: CASAGWAFRYEQYF
CDR3nt: TGTGCCAGTGCAGGGTGGGCTTTCCGCTACGAGCAGTACTTC
abundance: many
v_gene: TRBV28
d_gene: NA
j_gene: TRBJ2-7

CDR3aa: CSARDRGRHTDTQYF
CDR3nt: TGCAGTGCTAGAGATAGGGGGAGGCACACAGATACGCAGTATTTT
abundance: many
v_gene: TRBV20-1
d_gene: NA
j_gene: TRBJ2-3

CDR3aa: CAINADRVSYNEQFF
CDR3nt: TGTGCTATCAACGCGGACAGGGTCTCCTACAATGAGCAGTTCTTC
abundance: many
v_gene: TRBV28
d_gene: TRBD1
j_gene: TRBJ2-1

CDR3aa: CASSPATNEKLFF
CDR3nt: TGTGCCAGCTCACCTGCAACTAATGAAAAACTGTTTTTT
abundance: NA
v_gene: TRBV18
d_gene: NA
j_gene: TRBJ1-4

CDR3aa: CASSVASASYEQYF
CDR3nt: TGTGCCAGCAGCGTAGCCTCCGCCTCCTACGAGCAGTACTTC
abundance: many
v_gene: TRBV9
d_gene: NA
j_gene: TRBJ2-7

CDR3aa: CASSFGTSGSGANVLTF
CDR3nt: TGTGCCAGCAGTTTCGGGACTAGCGGCTCTGGGGCCAACGTCCTGACTTTC
abundance: many
v_gene: TRBV12-3/TRBV12-4
d_gene: TRBD2
j_gene: TRBJ2-6

CDR3aa: CASSLGQIRSTYEQYF
CDR3nt: TGCGCCAGCAGCTTGGGGCAAATCCGCTCCACCTACGAGCAGTACTTC
abundance: many
v_gene: TRBV5-1
d_gene: NA
j_gene: TRBJ2-7

CDR3aa: CSLAGGRRPKNIQYF
CDR3nt: TGCAGTCTAGCAGGGGGGAGGAGACCCAAAAACATTCAGTACTTC
abundance: many
v_gene: TRBV20-1
d_gene: NA
j_gene: TRBJ2-4

CDR3aa: CASSLAQYNQQFF
CDR3nt: TGTGCCAGCAGCTTGGCCCAGTACAATCAGCAGTTCTTC
abundance: many
v_gene: TRBV5-4
d_gene: NA
j_gene: TRBJ2-1

CDR3aa: CASSTLAGGTGELFF
CDR3nt: TGTGCCAGCAGTACACTAGCGGGAGGCACCGGGGAGCTGTTTTTT
abundance: many
v_gene: TRBV6-4
d_gene: TRBD2
j_gene: TRBJ2-2

CDR3aa: CSARSSGPRSYNEQFF
CDR3nt: TGCAGTGCTAGGTCTAGCGGGCCTAGATCCTACAATGAGCAGTTCTTC
abundance: many
v_gene: TRBV20-1
d_gene: TRBD2
j_gene: TRBJ2-1

CDR3aa: CRRGRANSPLHF
CDR3nt: TGCAGGAGGGGAAGGGCTAATTCACCCCTCCACTTT
abundance: few
v_gene: TRBV20-1
d_gene: NA
j_gene: TRBJ1-6

CDR3aa: CASSYEQSNTGELFF
CDR3nt: TGTGCCAGCAGTTACGAGCAGTCGAACACCGGGGAGCTGTTTTTT
abundance: few
v_gene: TRBV6-5
d_gene: NA
j_gene: TRBJ2-2

CDR3aa: CASRGGQESEQFF
CDR3nt: TGTGCCAGCAGGGGGGGCCAGGAGAGTGAGCAGTTCTTC
abundance: many
v_gene: TRBV6-1
d_gene: NA
j_gene: TRBJ2-1

CDR3aa: CASSGLAGGQNEQFF
CDR3nt: TGTGCCAGCAGCGGACTAGCGGGAGGACAGAATGAGCAGTTCTTC
abundance: many
v_gene: TRBV9
d_gene: TRBD2
j_gene: TRBJ2-1

CDR3aa: CSAPPGQSINNSPLHF
CDR3nt: TGCAGTGCCCCCCCCGGACAGTCCATCAATAATTCACCCCTCCACTTT
abundance: few
v_gene: TRBV20-1
d_gene: NA
j_gene: TRBJ1-6

CDR3aa: CSARSEVTGGTQYF
CDR3nt: TGCAGTGCTAGATCCGAGGTGACGGGAGGGACCCAGTACTTC
abundance: NA
v_gene: TRBV20-1
d_gene: TRBD2
j_gene: TRBJ2-5

CDR3aa: CASSVDIGSPETQYF
CDR3nt: TGTGCCAGCAGCGTAGATATCGGCAGTCCGGAGACCCAGTACTTC
abundance: many
v_gene: TRBV9
d_gene: NA
j_gene: TRBJ2-5

CDR3aa: CATSRRIGTDTQYF
CDR3nt: TGTGCCACCAGCAGACGAATCGGTACAGATACGCAGTATTTT
abundance: once
v_gene: TRBV15
d_gene: NA
j_gene: TRBJ2-3

CDR3aa: CAGGQGTDTQYF
CDR3nt: TGTGCCGGAGGACAGGGAACAGATACGCAGTATTTT
abundance: NA
v_gene: TRBV30
d_gene: TRBD1
j_gene: TRBJ2-3

CDR3aa: CASRGFEQYF
CDR3nt: TGTGCCAGCAGAGGGTTCGAGCAGTACTTC
abundance: NA
v_gene: TRBV2
d_gene: NA
j_gene: TRBJ2-7

CDR3aa: CASSFGLAEETQYF
CDR3nt: TGTGCCAGCAGTTTTGGCCTAGCGGAAGAGACCCAGTACTTC
abundance: many
v_gene: TRBV28
d_gene: TRBD2
j_gene: TRBJ2-5

CDR3aa: CASITTGSGKAFF
CDR3nt: TGTGCCAGCATCACAACAGGGTCTGGGAAAGCTTTCTTT
abundance: many
v_gene: TRBV7-9
d_gene: NA
j_gene: TRBJ1-1

CDR3aa: CSARRVSLNQPQHF
CDR3nt: TGCAGTGCTCGTAGGGTGAGCCTAAATCAGCCCCAGCATTTT
abundance: many
v_gene: TRBV20-1
d_gene: NA
j_gene: TRBJ1-5

CDR3aa: CSARGLTSPDTQYF
CDR3nt: TGCAGTGCTAGAGGCCTGACTAGCCCAGATACGCAGTATTTT
abundance: NA
v_gene: TRBV20-1
d_gene: TRBD2
j_gene: TRBJ2-3

CDR3aa: CASSYTAGTRRENIQYF
CDR3nt: TGTGCCAGCAGTTACACCGCCGGGACTAGGAGGGAAAACATTCAGTACTTC
abundance: many
v_gene: TRBV6-5
d_gene: TRBD2
j_gene: TRBJ2-4

CDR3aa: CASSFHEINTEAFF
CDR3nt: TGTGCCAGCAGCTTTCACGAGATCAACACTGAAGCTTTCTTT
abundance: few
v_gene: TRBV7-8
d_gene: NA
j_gene: TRBJ1-1

CDR3aa: CASKVGPAGNQPQHF
CDR3nt: TGTGCCAGCAAAGTAGGCCCCGCTGGGAATCAGCCCCAGCATTTT
abundance: NA
v_gene: TRBV12-3/TRBV12-4
d_gene: NA
j_gene: TRBJ1-5

CDR3aa: CASSPPGRGPYEQYF
CDR3nt: TGTGCCAGCAGCCCTCCCGGGAGAGGCCCCTACGAGCAGTACTTC
abundance: many
v_gene: TRBV7-9
d_gene: NA
j_gene: TRBJ2-7

CDR3aa: CASSTGGRTGELFF
CDR3nt: TGTGCCAGCAGCACGGGAGGAAGGACCGGGGAGCTGTTTTTT
abundance: many
v_gene: TRBV7-9
d_gene: TRBD2
j_gene: TRBJ2-2

CDR3aa: CASSPPRLDSGYTF
CDR3nt: TGTGCCAGCAGTCCCCCAAGACTGGACAGTGGCTACACCTTC
abundance: few
v_gene: TRBV12-3/TRBV12-4
d_gene: NA
j_gene: TRBJ1-2

CDR3aa: CASSQRSSLATTYEQYF
CDR3nt: TGCGCCAGCAGCCAACGCTCATCTCTAGCGACCACCTACGAGCAGTACTTC
abundance: few
v_gene: TRBV4-3
d_gene: NA
j_gene: TRBJ2-7

CDR3aa: CSTIQGVTFF
CDR3nt: TGCAGCACTATACAGGGAGTGACTTTCTTT
abundance: many
v_gene: TRBV29-1
d_gene: NA
j_gene: TRBJ1-1

CDR3aa: CASTFRDREAGELFF
CDR3nt: TGCGCCAGCACCTTCCGGGACAGGGAGGCCGGGGAGCTGTTTTTT
abundance: many
v_gene: TRBV5-1
d_gene: TRBD1
j_gene: TRBJ2-2

CDR3aa: CASSPGTRQRDQYF
CDR3nt: TGTGCCAGCAGTCCCGGGACTAGGCAAAGAGACCAGTACTTC
abundance: many
v_gene: TRBV12-3/TRBV12-4
d_gene: TRBD2
j_gene: TRBJ2-5

CDR3aa: CASSPPRGTGNYEQYF
CDR3nt: TGTGCCAGCAGCCCACCACGGGGGACAGGGAACTACGAGCAGTACTTC
abundance: many
v_gene: TRBV7-8
d_gene: TRBD1
j_gene: TRBJ2-7

CDR3aa: CADDPLRIRTEAFF
CDR3nt: TGTGCCGACGACCCTCTGAGGATTCGCACTGAAGCTTTCTTT
abundance: NA
v_gene: TRBV6-1
d_gene: NA
j_gene: TRBJ1-1

CDR3aa: CASSILPGEQNTEAFF
CDR3nt: TGCGCCAGCAGCATCTTACCAGGGGAGCAAAACACTGAAGCTTTCTTT
abundance: many
v_gene: TRBV5-1
d_gene: NA
j_gene: TRBJ1-1

CDR3aa: CSARAGTSGPYEQYF
CDR3nt: TGCAGTGCTAGGGCCGGGACTAGCGGACCCTACGAGCAGTACTTC
abundance: NA
v_gene: TRBV20-1
d_gene: TRBD2
j_gene: TRBJ2-7

CDR3aa: CASRNRGRGHNQPQHF
CDR3nt: TGTGCCAGTAGGAACAGGGGGCGAGGTCACAATCAGCCCCAGCATTTT
abundance: NA
v_gene: TRBV19
d_gene: TRBD1
j_gene: TRBJ1-5

CDR3aa: CASSLGTDSNQPQHF
CDR3nt: TGTGCCAGCAGCTTGGGGACGGATAGCAATCAGCCCCAGCATTTT
abundance: many
v_gene: TRBV5-1
d_gene: NA
j_gene: TRBJ1-5

CDR3aa: CASSQARRGRGDTQYF
CDR3nt: TGCGCCAGCAGCCAAGCACGGAGGGGGCGCGGAGATACGCAGTATTTT
abundance: many
v_gene: TRBV4-3
d_gene: NA
j_gene: TRBJ2-3